The subject of this entry is one TCR beta chain. Its antigen is not known. V shed 5 bases, J shed 4 bases, and the junction held 6 bases outside the gene matches. The length of the CDR3 is 14 residues. The germline V gene has CDR1 LNHDA and CDR2 SQIVND (reference sequence). The table came from immunoSEQ multiplex PCR; TCRdb's copy has only in-frame clones and leaves some out. Among under 130,000 clones listed, roughly 90% were seen once. This sample was included in a study of T cell responses to AZD1222 COVID-19 vaccine. Findings of the study overall: Sampling that yielded the repertoires occurred only after the peak T cell response. Variant regions that are unmutated are reportedly the target of nearly half of spike-specific TCRs.

The clonotype comes from an adult in good health. The sample in question was peripheral blood, obtained on day 0 of AZD1222 vaccination. The chain employs TRBV19 and TRBJ1-1, with TRBD1 matching 8 bases. The CDR3 DNA sequence: TGTGCCAGTAGTTTACAGGGGGACGGCACTGAAGCTTTCTTT. Encoded protein: CASSLQGDGTEAFF.